This is a list of T cell receptor beta chains from one sample in a study of CD8+CD57+ T cells in acquired aplastic anemia. TCRdb used MiXCR to reprocess the reads, holding one entry per CDR3 protein. Of approximately 190,000 distinct CDR3 sequences listed, more than 45% are singletons. The sample taken for sequencing was sorted CD4+, CD8+, or CD8+CD57+ T cells (not recorded which) from PBMCs. Receptor source: a human donor with aplastic anemia. CDR3s include the opening cysteine and the closing phenylalanine or tryptophan. The D gene is left open where the match is weak. For some rows the clone size is stated as once, few or many, or as a class when expanded; others skip it.

>TRBV7-2|NA|TRBJ2-1|NA
TGTGCCAGCAGTCGGCCCTCCTACAATGAGCAGTTCTTC
CASSRPSYNEQFF
>TRBV19|few|TRBJ2-3|NA
TGTGCCAGTAGTCCCCCGGGCGGTACGCAGTATTTT
CASSPPGGTQYF
>TRBV4-1|NA|TRBJ2-7|NA
TGCGCCAGCAGCCAAGACGTCGGAACCTACGAGCAGTACTTC
CASSQDVGTYEQYF
>TRBV2|NA|TRBJ2-2|NA
TGTGCCAGCAAGACCCGAAGGCCCGGGGAGCTGTTTTTT
CASKTRRPGELFF
>TRBV7-2|many|TRBJ2-1|NA
TGTGCCAGCAGCTTAAACAGGCGGGAACCCTACAATGAGCAGTTCTTC
CASSLNRREPYNEQFF
>TRBV2|many|TRBJ1-2|TRBD1
TGTGCCAGCAGTGGACAGACAGGGGCGGTAGGTTTCGGCTATGGCTACACCTTC
CASSGQTGAVGFGYGYTF
>TRBV29-1|NA|TRBJ2-3|NA
TGCAGCGTTGAGACTAAGTACACAGATACGCAGTATTTT
CSVETKYTDTQYF
>TRBV7-2|NA|TRBJ2-5|TRBD1
TGTGCCAGCAGCAAGGACAGGGTAGAGACCCAGTACTTC
CASSKDRVETQYF
>TRBV29-1|NA|TRBJ2-3|TRBD2
TGCAGCGCCCTAGGGCTAGCGGACCACACAGATACGCAGTATTTT
CSALGLADHTDTQYF
>TRBV7-2|NA|TRBJ1-3|NA
TGTGCCAGTGAAAAAAGCTCTGGAAACACCATATATTTT
CASEKSSGNTIYF